The next 6 T cell receptor beta chains were all read from a single sample in a study of PD-1 blockade in classical Hodgkin lymphoma (dated by TCRdb to 2018 to 2020). In light of the paper, this sample's time point label describes: cycle 2 day 1 (C2D1) of nivolumab. All trial patients had relapsed after autologous stem cell transplantation, with cohorts A, B and C differing in prior brentuximab vedotin exposure. The library relied on the immunoSEQ multiplex PCR assay. The table comes from immuneACCESS by way of TCRdb, which keeps in-frame sequences with V and J called. Part of the clones is missing from these tables; in studies checked, under half for an unresolved V gene and the rest for unknown reasons. The sample data list around 28,000 clones, and roughly 71% of these were observed just once. The top ten clones comprise roughly 24% of the sample. The source material was peripheral blood mononuclear cells (PBMCs), sampled before the second cycle of nivolumab. These receptors were taken from a human donor with classical Hodgkin lymphoma.

V and J are TRBV27 and TRBJ1-5; 7 nucleotides agree with TRBD1. This CDR3 has 15 residues. Losses at the gene ends were 5 bases for V and 4 bases for J; bases not matched to a gene: 8. CDR1 is MNHEY, CDR2 SMNVEV, per germline (reference sequence). CDR3 sequence: CASSPYQGVNQPQHF. As DNA, the CDR3 is TGTGCCAGCAGTCCATACCAGGGGGTGAATCAGCCCCAGCATTTT.

The chain links TRBV19 to TRBJ2-1; unclear D gene. The CDR3 is made up of 16 amino acids. V lost 6 bases to trimming and J lost 7 bases, with 22 bases between them. CDR1 is LNHDA and CDR2 is SQIVND in the germline V gene (reference sequence). CDR3 in DNA: TGTGCCAGTAGATCAGCGTCAACTGAAACGATAAATGAGCAGTTCTTC. Protein: CASRSASTETINEQFF.

The gene calls are TRBV14 and TRBJ2-2; the D is unclear. Germline V CDR1 and CDR2: SGHDN, FVKESK. V lost 0 bases and J lost 6, with 5 bases in between. CDR3 length equals 13 residues. CDR3 sequence reads: CASSQDPAGELFF. In DNA, the CDR3 is TGTGCCAGCAGCCAAGATCCAGCCGGGGAGCTGTTTTTT. The full variable domain, completed using reference TRBV14 and TRBJ2-2, is EAGVTQFPSHSVIEKGQTVTLRCDPISGHDNLYWYRRVMGKEIKFLLHFVKESKQDESGMPNNRFLAERTGGTYSTLKVQPAELEDSGVYFCASSQDPAGELFFGEGSRLTVL.

This clone has just one count. The V call is TRBV9, the J call TRBJ2-5, with 12 positions matching TRBD1. CDR1 and CDR2 (germline): SGDLS, YYNGEE. V lost 3 bases, J lost 4 bases, and 4 bases stayed unmatched. The CDR3 is 15 amino acids. The CDR3 bases are TGTGCCAGCAGCGGGGGACAGGGGGCGGGAGAGACCCAGTACTTC. Translating it yields CASSGGQGAGETQYF.

V usage is TRBV25-1 and J usage is TRBJ1-5, with 7 bases fitting TRBD1. Unmatched junction bases numbered 7, after V lost 6 bases and J lost 5 bases. The length of the CDR3 is 14 residues. Germline V lookup: CDR1 MGHDK, CDR2 SYGVNS. The CDR3 coding sequence is TGTGCCAGCAGCGTGGGGACAGCTTATCAGCCCCAGCATTTT. Its translation is CASSVGTAYQPQHF.

The chain combines TRBV7-9 with TRBJ1-3; no firm D call. Germline V gene sequence: CDR1 SEHNR, CDR2 FQNEAQ (reference sequence). The CDR3 covers 15 residues. Trimming removed 3 bases from V and 0 bases from J, with 9 bases in between. CDR3 in amino acids: CASSLRVSSGNTIYF. For the CDR3, the DNA is TGTGCCAGCAGCTTGAGGGTCAGCTCTGGAAACACCATATATTTT.